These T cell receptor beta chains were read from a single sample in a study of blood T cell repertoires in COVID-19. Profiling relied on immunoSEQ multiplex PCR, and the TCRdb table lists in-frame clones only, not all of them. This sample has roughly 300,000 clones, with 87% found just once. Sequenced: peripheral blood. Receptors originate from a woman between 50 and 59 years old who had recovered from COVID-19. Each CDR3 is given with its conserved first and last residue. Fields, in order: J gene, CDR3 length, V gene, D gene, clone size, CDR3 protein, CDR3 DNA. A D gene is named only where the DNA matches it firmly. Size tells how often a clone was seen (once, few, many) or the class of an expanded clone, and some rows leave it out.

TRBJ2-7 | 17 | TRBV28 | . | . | CASTPRIQDWKIYEQYF | TGTGCCAGCACCCCTCGGATCCAGGACTGGAAAATCTACGAGCAGTACTTC
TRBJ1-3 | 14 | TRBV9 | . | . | CASSVTGSGNTIYF | TGTGCCAGCAGCGTTACAGGGTCTGGAAACACCATATATTTT
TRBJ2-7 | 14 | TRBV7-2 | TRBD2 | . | CASSSGLAGNEQYF | TGTGCCAGCAGCTCTGGACTAGCGGGGAACGAGCAGTACTTC
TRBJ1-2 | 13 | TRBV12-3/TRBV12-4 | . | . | CASSLARSYGYTF | TGTGCCAGCAGTTTAGCCAGGTCCTATGGCTACACCTTC
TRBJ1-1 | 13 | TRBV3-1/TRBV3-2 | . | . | CASSPGGNTEAFF | TGTGCCAGCAGCCCCGGGGGGAACACTGAAGCTTTCTTT
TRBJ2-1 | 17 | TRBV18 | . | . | CASSPYLSGSSYNEQFF | TGTGCCAGCTCACCGTACCTTAGCGGCAGCTCCTACAATGAGCAGTTCTTC
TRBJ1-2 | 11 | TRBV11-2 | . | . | CASSRGYGYTF | TGTGCCAGCAGTCGAGGCTATGGCTACACCTTC
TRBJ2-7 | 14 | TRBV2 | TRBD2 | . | CASSWGGTSYEQYF | TGTGCCAGCTCTTGGGGGGGGACCTCCTACGAGCAGTACTTC
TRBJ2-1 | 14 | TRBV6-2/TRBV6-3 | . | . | CASSWRRGMDEQFF | TGTGCCAGCAGTTGGCGTAGGGGTATGGATGAGCAGTTCTTC
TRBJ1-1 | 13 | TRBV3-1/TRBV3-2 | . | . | CASSQSAETEAFF | TGTGCCAGCAGCCAAAGTGCGGAGACTGAAGCTTTCTTT
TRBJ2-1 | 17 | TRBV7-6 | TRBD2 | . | CASSRSGSRGSYNEQFF | TGTGCCAGCAGCCGGAGCGGGAGCCGGGGGTCCTACAATGAGCAGTTCTTC
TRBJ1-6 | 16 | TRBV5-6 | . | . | CASSFWVAGAGSPLHF | TGTGCCAGCAGCTTTTGGGTGGCGGGGGCAGGTTCACCCCTCCACTTT
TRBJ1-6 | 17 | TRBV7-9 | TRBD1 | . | CASSSGTGFGSNSPLHF | TGTGCCAGCAGCTCCGGGACAGGGTTTGGTTCGAATTCACCCCTCCACTTT
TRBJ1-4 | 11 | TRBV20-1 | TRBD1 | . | CSARDHGTGSF | TGCAGTGCTAGAGATCACGGGACAGGGAGTTTT
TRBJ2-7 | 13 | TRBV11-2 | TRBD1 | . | CASSLDRESEQYF | TGTGCCAGCAGCCTGGACAGGGAAAGCGAGCAGTACTTC
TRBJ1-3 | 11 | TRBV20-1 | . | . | CSARQGNTIYF | TGCAGTGCTAGACAGGGAAACACCATATATTTT
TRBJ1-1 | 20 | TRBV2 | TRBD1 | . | CASRDPRAFGTGPVNTEAFF | TGTGCCAGCAGGGACCCCCGGGCGTTTGGGACAGGGCCAGTGAACACTGAAGCTTTCTTT
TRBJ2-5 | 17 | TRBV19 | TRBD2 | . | CASSIVGQRGGGETQYF | TGTGCCAGTAGTATTGTCGGCCAGCGGGGGGGCGGTGAGACCCAGTACTTC
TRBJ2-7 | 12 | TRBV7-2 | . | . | CASSWGKYEQYF | TGTGCCAGCAGCTGGGGCAAATACGAGCAGTACTTC
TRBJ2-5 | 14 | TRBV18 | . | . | CASSPSGQRETQYF | TGTGCCAGCTCACCTTCGGGACAAAGAGAGACCCAGTACTTC
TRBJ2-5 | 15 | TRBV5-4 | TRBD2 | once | CASSIAGGRVETQYF | TGTGCCAGCAGCATAGCGGGGGGGCGGGTAGAGACCCAGTACTTC
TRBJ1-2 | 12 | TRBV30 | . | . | CAWAGGNYGYTF | TGTGCCTGGGCAGGAGGAAACTATGGCTACACCTTC
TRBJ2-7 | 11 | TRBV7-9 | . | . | CASSPAGEQYF | TGTGCCAGCAGCCCGGCGGGCGAGCAGTACTTC
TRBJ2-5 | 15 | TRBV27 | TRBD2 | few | CASSSLAGGQETQYF | TGTGCCAGCAGTTCACTAGCGGGGGGCCAAGAGACCCAGTACTTC
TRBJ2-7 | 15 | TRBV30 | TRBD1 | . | CAWSARTGGSYEQYF | TGTGCCTGGAGTGCCCGGACAGGGGGCTCCTACGAGCAGTACTTC
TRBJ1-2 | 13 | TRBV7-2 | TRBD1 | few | CASSWGQLYGYTF | TGTGCCAGCAGCTGGGGACAGTTATATGGCTACACCTTC
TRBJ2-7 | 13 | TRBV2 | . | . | CASSEVRGYEQYF | TGTGCCAGCAGTGAAGTTAGGGGCTACGAGCAGTACTTC
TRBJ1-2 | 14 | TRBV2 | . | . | CAGRGEGRYGGYTF | TGTGCCGGCCGCGGGGAGGGGCGATATGGTGGCTACACCTTC
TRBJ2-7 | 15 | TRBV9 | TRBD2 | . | CASSVGGTRMDEQYF | TGTGCCAGCAGCGTGGGGGGGACTAGGATGGACGAGCAGTACTTC
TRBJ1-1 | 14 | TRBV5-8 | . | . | CASSLLARLTEAFF | TGTGCCAGCAGCTTACTAGCCAGGCTCACTGAAGCTTTCTTT
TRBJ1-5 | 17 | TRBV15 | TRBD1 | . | CATSRGIRQGSNQPQHF | TGTGCCACCAGCAGAGGAATTCGACAGGGGAGCAATCAGCCCCAGCATTTT
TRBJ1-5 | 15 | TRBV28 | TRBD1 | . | CASSSLGTDNQPQHF | TGTGCCAGCAGTTCTCTTGGGACAGATAATCAGCCCCAGCATTTT